This T cell receptor (beta chain) stems from a study of CD8+CD57+ T cells in acquired aplastic anemia. CD8+CD57+ cell expansion had been shown by flow cytometry in patients chosen for sequencing. TCR beta VDJ and CDR3 profiles were obtained from a genomic DNA template. TCRdb reprocessed the reads with MiXCR, giving one entry per CDR3 protein. The sample includes 100,000 to 150,000 distinct CDR3 sequences, approximately 41% of them seen just once. At least ten counts were recorded for this clonotype. This TCR was sampled from a human donor with aplastic anemia. The sequenced sample was sorted CD4+, CD8+, or CD8+CD57+ T cells (not recorded which) from PBMCs.

The DNA of the CDR3 is TGTGCCAGCAGCCAGGGTAGTAACAATCAGCCCCAGCATTTT. It codes for CASSQGSNNQPQHF. The V call is TRBV6-1, the J call TRBJ1-5, with D perhaps matching TRBD1 (5 bases). The CDR3 is made up of 14 amino acids. Germline CDR1 reads MNHNS; CDR2 reads SASEGT. V dropped 6 bases and J dropped 3 bases, with 12 bases sitting between them.